This T cell receptor (beta chain) appears in the sequencing data of a study of T-cell reconstitution after alpha-beta-depleted transplantation in children. Per germline, CDR1 KGHSH and CDR2 LQKENI. This CDR3 has 14 residues. Trimming left V 2 bases short and J 2 bases short, with 8 bases between. Library preparation (for TCRbeta) was performed with unique molecular identifiers. From the PCR reads, TCRdb called clonotypes with MiXCR, one entry per CDR3 protein. Counted here are roughly 220,000 distinct CDR3 sequences, more than 10% occurring once; the ten biggest clones make up approximately 2.9%. The sequencing used PBMCs from the stem cell graft donor, collected from the stem cell graft. The clonotype originates from a human donor who donated a stem cell graft to a child with acute lymphoblastic leukemia. This chain uses TRBV18 with TRBJ2-3; D is uncertain. CDR3 DNA sequence: TGTGCCAGCTCACCAATGGAAGACACAGATACGCAGTATTTT. Its protein product is CASSPMEDTDTQYF.